The clone carrying this T cell receptor (beta chain) was observed once. Its specificity is not known. The PCR had 60 Vbeta and 13 Jbeta primers. Assay: immunoSEQ multiplex PCR; the TCRdb copy retains only in-frame clones and omits some. The table lists around 280,000 clones, approximately 90% of them singletons. The data derive from a study of cytomegalovirus exposure and HLA in healthy donors. Study-level results: Specificity of three CMV-associated chains for CMV antigens was verified in vitro. What TCR beta sequences reportedly achieved was accurate prediction of HLA-A and HLA-B alleles in most subjects.

Germline loops: CDR1 WSHSY, CDR2 SAAADI. The CDR3 spans 16 residues. The V end lost 0 bases, the J end lost 2 bases, and 11 bases lay between the germline ends. The sequence was collected from a woman between 18 and 30 years old in good health and CMV-seronegative. The chain couples TRBV10-2 to TRBJ2-1; no firm D call. The sequenced sample was PBMCs. The CDR3 reads CASSESGRPTYNEQFF. In DNA form, the CDR3 reads TGCGCCAGCAGTGAGTCAGGCAGGCCAACCTACAATGAGCAGTTCTTC.